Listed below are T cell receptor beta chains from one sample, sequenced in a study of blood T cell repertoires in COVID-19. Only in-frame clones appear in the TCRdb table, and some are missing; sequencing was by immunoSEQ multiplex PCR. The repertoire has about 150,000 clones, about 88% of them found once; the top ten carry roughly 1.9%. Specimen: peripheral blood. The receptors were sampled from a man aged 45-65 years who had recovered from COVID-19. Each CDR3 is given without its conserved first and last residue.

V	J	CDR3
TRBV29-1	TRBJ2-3	SVLGTLSDTQY
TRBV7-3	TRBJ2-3	ASSPSDRGWYFTDTQY
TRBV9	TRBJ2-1	ASSAGTSDYNEQF
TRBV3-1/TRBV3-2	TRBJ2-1	ASSPGLASNEQF
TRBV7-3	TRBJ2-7	ASSLSAGLAYEQY
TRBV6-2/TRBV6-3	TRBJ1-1	ASSPGVWAF
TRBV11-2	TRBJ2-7	ASSLGGEEQY
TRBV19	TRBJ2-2	ASIGDVGGTGELF
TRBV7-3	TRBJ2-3	ASSPDRGTDTQY
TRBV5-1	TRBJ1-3	ASSLVAGGNTIY
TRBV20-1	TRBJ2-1	SARGGDEQF
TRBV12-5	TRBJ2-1	ASGLGRQPLHYNEQF
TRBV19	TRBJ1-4	ASSIGQGSEKLF
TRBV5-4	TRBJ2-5	ASSLGGGPLETQY
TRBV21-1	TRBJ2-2	ASSKGCRLAEANTGELF
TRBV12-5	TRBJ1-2	ASGPDRGYGYT
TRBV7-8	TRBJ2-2	ASSPLRWTGMGRGTGELF
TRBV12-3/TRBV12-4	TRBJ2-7	ASSSREFHEQY
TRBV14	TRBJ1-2	ASSQGLLGGYT
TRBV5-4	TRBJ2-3	ASSFRGTDTQY
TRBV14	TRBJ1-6	ASSQLPRGYSPLH
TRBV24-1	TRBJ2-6	ATSDPPGANVLT
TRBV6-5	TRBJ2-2	ASRGGTLNTGELF
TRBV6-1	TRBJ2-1	ASSEAAGDYNEQF
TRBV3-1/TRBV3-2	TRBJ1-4	ASSPDRTVNEKLF
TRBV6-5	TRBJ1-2	ASSPDRGYGYT
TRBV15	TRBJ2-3	ATSRTVDGDTQY
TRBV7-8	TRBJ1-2	ASSLVGQGGNYGYT
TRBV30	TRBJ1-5	AWSPQDNQPQH
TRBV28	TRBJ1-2	ASSPFPGEGYGYT
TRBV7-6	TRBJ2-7	ASSFGQATSYEQY
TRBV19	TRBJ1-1	ASRADRTNTEAF
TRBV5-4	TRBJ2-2	ASSLSSGGLSGELF
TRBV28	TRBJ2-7	ASSFSGGIYEQY
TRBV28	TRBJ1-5	ASSPDRGGSNQPQH
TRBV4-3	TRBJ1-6	ASSQEAGASYNSPLH
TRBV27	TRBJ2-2	ASSNTRLATGELF
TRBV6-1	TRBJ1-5	ASSEATVYSNQPQH
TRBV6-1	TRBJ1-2	ASSEAGTGVYGYT
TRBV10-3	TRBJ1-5	AISEGGRHSNQPQH
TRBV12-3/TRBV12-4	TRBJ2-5	ASSLSGTGDQY
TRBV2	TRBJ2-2	ASGTSGNTGELF
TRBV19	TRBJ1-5	ASIPTASPYSNQPQH
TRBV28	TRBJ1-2	ASSLGPRQGGYT
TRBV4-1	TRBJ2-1	ASSQVRDEQF
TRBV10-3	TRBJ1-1	AISESDRSGTEAF
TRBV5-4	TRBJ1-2	ASSPRGNYGYT
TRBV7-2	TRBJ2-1	ASSPGTGYNEQF
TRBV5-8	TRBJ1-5	ASSLDGDSNQPQH
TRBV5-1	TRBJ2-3	ASSGGTGRSTDTQY
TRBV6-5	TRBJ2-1	ASTSGAYNEQF
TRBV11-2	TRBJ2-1	ASSFQGLRTYNEQF
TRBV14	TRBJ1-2	ASSQDRKGPYGYI